These 25 T cell receptor beta chains share one sample of origin, sequenced in a study of T-cell memory formation after mild COVID-19. Via MiXCR, TCRdb re-called the 5' RACE reads, giving one row per CDR3 protein. The table records 200,000 to 300,000 distinct CDR3 sequences, around 15% of them present only once. Input material: PBMCs or a T cell subset sorted from them (not recorded which). The receptors were gathered from a man aged 18 to 30 who had mild COVID-19 (a few samples of this study predate the infection). Cell type and time point are not known.

The J gene is TRBJ2-1, the V gene TRBV5-4; 10 positions match TRBD2. Germline trimming cut 3 bases from V and 3 bases from J; bases unmatched to any gene: 6. This CDR3 is built from 16 residues. In germline, CDR1 is SGHNT, CDR2 YYREEE (reference sequence). CDR3 bases: TGTGCCAGCAGCTCCGTAGCGGGGGGCAGCTACAATGAGCAGTTCTTC. The encoded protein is CASSSVAGGSYNEQFF.

This chain joins TRBV28 and TRBJ2-1, with TRBD1 matching over 7 bases. The germline CDR1 and CDR2 sequences are MDHEN and SYDVKM. J gave up 6 bases and V 8 bases, and 4 bases lay outside the gene matches. The CDR3 is made up of 12 amino acids. CDR3 sequence reads: CASWGQFNEQFF. CDR3 DNA: TGTGCCAGCTGGGGACAGTTCAATGAGCAGTTCTTC.

This clonotype was seen a handful of times. The V and J genes are TRBV20-1 and TRBJ2-3; the D is unclear. Germline V gene lookup returns CDR1 DFQATT and CDR2 SNEGSKA (reference sequence). There are 12 residues in the CDR3. Trimming took 1 base from V and 5 from J, leaving 7 bases between them. The CDR3 bases are TGCAGTGCTAGAGGGGGTTTAGATACGCAGTATTTT. Translating gives CSARGGLDTQYF.

The CDR3 here is CASSPLMIRDGDGGEQYF. In DNA form, the CDR3 reads TGCGCCAGCAGCCCCCTAATGATAAGGGACGGTGACGGTGGCGAGCAGTACTTC. The V and J genes are TRBV4-3 and TRBJ2-7, with D possibly being TRBD1 or TRBD2 (5 bases each). The V end was cut by 4 bases, the J end by 6 bases, with 28 bases between. From germline, CDR1 is LGHNA and CDR2 YSLEER. The CDR3 extends over 18 amino acids.

The rearrangement uses TRBV4-1 and TRBJ2-7, with D possibly called TRBD1 or TRBD2 (6 bases each). The germline gives CDR1 MGHRA, CDR2 YSYEKL. Trimming removed 4 bases at V and 2 bases at J, with 18 bases between. The length of the CDR3 is 16 residues. CDR3 bases: TGCGCCAGCAGCCCACGGGGAGCGAGGGGGGCCTACGAGCAGTACTTC. Its translation: CASSPRGARGAYEQYF.

Remarks on this clonotype: A junction boundary mismatches the germline segment, possibly from a read error. This chain uses TRBV6-1 with TRBJ2-3; D uncertain. Per the germline V gene, CDR1 is MNHNS and CDR2 is SASEGT. This CDR3 region has 14 residues. CDR3 region: CASSEVASTDTQYF. CDR3 sequence (DNA): TGTGCCAGCAGCGAAGTGGCCAGCACAGATACGCAGTATTTT.

This clonotype was counted once. This chain uses TRBV12-3 or TRBV12-4 with TRBJ2-5; D is unclear. The CDR3 runs to 13 residues. Trimming took 3 bases from V and 5 from J, leaving 10 bases between them. CDR3: CASSFTQWETQYF. The CDR3, as DNA: TGTGCCAGCAGTTTCACCCAATGGGAGACCCAGTACTTC.

The DNA of the CDR3 is TGCGCCAGCAGCCAAGGGAGGGGATACAATGAGCAGTTCTTC. This codes for CASSQGRGYNEQFF. The chain carries TRBV4-3 and TRBJ2-1, with a tentative D call TRBD2 (6 bases). The CDR3 loop spans 14 amino acids. Trimming cost V 1 base and J 4 bases, with 8 bases left between them. Looked up from germline, CDR1 is LGHNA and CDR2 is YSLEER.

This clonotype was observed a handful of times. This sequence joins TRBV24-1 and TRBJ2-5, with 7 positions matching TRBD1. V lost 2 bases, J lost 2 bases, and 1 base stayed unmatched. Germline assignment: CDR1 KGHDR and CDR2 SFDVKD. The CDR3 covers 14 residues. CDR3 DNA: TGTGCCACCAGTGATTCGGGACAGCAAGAGACCCAGTACTTC. Translating gives CATSDSGQQETQYF.

V and J are TRBV7-9 and TRBJ2-5, with D perhaps TRBD2 (6 bases). Germline assignment: CDR1 SEHNR and CDR2 FQNEAQ (reference sequence). V lost 7 bases and J lost 4, with 13 bases in between. CDR3 length: 13 amino acids. The CDR3 nucleotides are TGTGCCAGCACCTACCGGCGGGGAGAGACCCAGTACTTC. Residues: CASTYRRGETQYF. The full variable domain, completed using reference TRBV7-9 and TRBJ2-5, is DTGVSQNPRHKITKRGQNVTFRCDPISEHNRLYWYRQTLGQGPEFLTYFQNEAQLEKSRLLSDRFSAERPKGSFSTLEIQRTEQGDSAMYLCASTYRRGETQYFGPGTRLLVL.

This clonotype came up a few times. The genes are TRBV7-3 and TRBJ1-6, with D uncertain. Per germline, CDR1 SGHTA and CDR2 FQGTGA. V was trimmed by 2 bases and J by 8 bases, leaving 7 bases between them. The length of the CDR3 is 13 residues. CDR3 in amino acids: CASSLDWDSPLHF. In DNA, the CDR3 is TGTGCCAGCAGCTTAGACTGGGATTCACCCCTCCACTTT.

The J gene is TRBJ2-7, the V gene TRBV18, with 7 nucleotides matching TRBD1. This CDR3 spans 15 amino acids. The germline CDR1 and CDR2 sequences are KGHSH and LQKENI. The V and J ends lost 5 bases and 3 bases, in that order; junction bases with no gene match: 10. The chain's CDR3 is CASSWDGTDLYEQYF. The CDR3 nucleotides are TGTGCCAGCTCATGGGACGGGACAGACCTCTACGAGCAGTACTTC.

Only a few counts were recorded for this clonotype. The V and J genes are TRBV10-3 and TRBJ1-1; no clear D. Trimming removed 1 base from V and 0 bases from J, with 3 bases in between. Germline values: CDR1 ENHRY, CDR2 SYGVKD. The CDR3 contains 13 residues. CDR3 nucleotides: TGTGCCATCAGTGAGTGGGTGAACACTGAAGCTTTCTTT. This encodes CAISEWVNTEAFF.

This clonotype was seen a few times. Here the CDR3 reads CASSLGSENQPQHF. The CDR3 coding sequence is TGTGCCAGCAGTTTGGGTTCCGAGAATCAGCCCCAGCATTTT. V is TRBV12-3 or TRBV12-4 and J is TRBJ1-5; D is unclear. The V gene lost 3 bases and the J gene lost 4 bases, with 10 bases spanning the gap. The CDR3 extends over 14 amino acids.

The gene calls are TRBV27 and TRBJ1-1; D is possibly TRBD1 (6 bases). V was cut by 5 bases and J by 4 bases, with 14 bases left in between. The germline CDR1 and CDR2 sequences are MNHEY and SMNVEV (reference sequence). The CDR3 spans 14 residues. The CDR3 coding sequence is TGTGCCAGCAGTCCCGGGACATCACCCACTGAAGCTTTCTTT. It specifies CASSPGTSPTEAFF.

V usage is TRBV6-5 and J usage is TRBJ2-7; D is perhaps TRBD1 or TRBD2 (5 bases each). V was shortened by 6 bases and J by 3 bases, with 15 bases between the two germline ends. This CDR3 contains 14 residues. Germline V gene lookup returns CDR1 MNHEY and CDR2 SVGAGI. CDR3 in amino acids: CASRTPGALYEQYF. The CDR3 coding sequence is TGTGCCAGCAGAACCCCCGGGGCCCTCTACGAGCAGTACTTC.

This clonotype occurred a few times. The rearrangement joins TRBV10-3 to TRBJ1-1; D is perhaps TRBD1 (5 bases). Germline V gives CDR1 ENHRY, CDR2 SYGVKD. Trimming removed 6 bases from V and 5 bases from J, with 16 bases in between. The CDR3 loop spans 14 amino acids. The CDR3 loop reads CAIRISRGLTEAFF. Written as DNA, the CDR3 is TGTGCCATCAGGATAAGTAGGGGTTTGACTGAAGCTTTCTTT.

This clonotype appeared many times. The chain is built from TRBV5-1 and TRBJ2-5; unclear D gene. V was cut by 4 bases and J by 5 bases, with 18 bases left in between. The length of the CDR3 is 15 residues. CDR1 is SGHRS and CDR2 is YFSETQ in the germline V gene. The CDR3 DNA reads as TGCGCCAGCAGCCCCCGTTTCCCAGGCTGGGAGACCCAGTACTTC. Translating it yields CASSPRFPGWETQYF.

The chain carries TRBV7-9 and TRBJ1-6; D unclear. Between the trimmed V and J ends, which lost 0 bases and 6 bases, there was a span of 6 bases. Germline values: CDR1 SEHNR, CDR2 FQNEAQ (reference sequence). This CDR3 has 14 residues. CDR3 DNA: TGTGCCAGCAGCTTAGCGCAGATTAATTCACCCCTCCACTTT. Protein product: CASSLAQINSPLHF.

This clonotype showed up just a few times. The gene calls are TRBV24-1 and TRBJ1-1; possible D gene TRBD1, 5 bases. This CDR3 region has 12 residues. The ends were cut back, 6 bases at V and 1 base at J, with 5 bases in the middle. Germline V lookup: CDR1 KGHDR, CDR2 SFDVKD. As DNA, the CDR3 is TGTGCCACCAGTCAGGGGAACACTGAAGCTTTCTTT. Its protein is CATSQGNTEAFF.

The J gene is TRBJ1-5, the V gene TRBV5-1; the match to TRBD1 covers 7 bases. The CDR3 totals 15 residues. Germline-derived CDR1 and CDR2 are SGHRS and YFSETQ. Losses at the gene ends were 5 bases for V and 4 bases for J; bases not matched to a gene: 9. Here the CDR3 reads CASSPSGQLNQPQHF. DNA for the CDR3: TGCGCCAGCAGTCCGTCGGGACAGTTAAATCAGCCCCAGCATTTT.

A few counts support this clonotype. This sequence joins TRBV4-2 and TRBJ1-1; D gene uncertain. Trimming shortened V by 3 bases and J by 9 bases, and 17 bases separated the two germline ends. The CDR3 length is 14 residues. Germline V CDR1 and CDR2: LGHNA, YNFKEQ. The CDR3 region is CASSHIEGSGKAFF. DNA for the CDR3: TGTGCCAGCAGCCACATCGAGGGAAGCGGGAAAGCTTTCTTT.

The rearrangement uses TRBV6-2 or TRBV6-3 and TRBJ2-2; possibly TRBD1 or TRBD2 for D (5 bases each). Trimming cost V 5 bases and J 3 bases, with 13 bases left between them. Germline V gene data show CDR1 as MNHEY and CDR2 as SVGEGT. The CDR3 contains 15 residues. The CDR3 region has the DNA TGTGCCAGCAGTCTCGGGACGAGGGACACCGGGGAGCTGTTTTTT. This encodes CASSLGTRDTGELFF.

There are a few counts of this clonotype. The gene calls are TRBV9 and TRBJ1-2, with D unclear. Germline V gene sequence: CDR1 SGDLS, CDR2 YYNGEE. The V end was cut by 3 bases, the J end by 0 bases, with 12 bases between. This CDR3 comprises 15 residues. The CDR3 loop reads CASSARLDPNYGYTF. The CDR3 region has the DNA TGTGCCAGCAGCGCCCGATTAGACCCTAACTATGGCTACACCTTC. The whole variable domain, remainder taken from reference TRBV9 and TRBJ1-2, is DSGVTQTPKHLITATGQRVTLRCSPRSGDLSVYWYQQSLDQGLQFLIQYYNGEERAKGNILERFSAQQFPDLHSELNLSSLELGDSALYFCASSARLDPNYGYTFGSGTRLTVV.

This clonotype was observed a handful of times. The rearrangement links TRBV7-9 to TRBJ1-1; 9 positions agree with TRBD1. The germline V gene encodes CDR1 SEHNR and CDR2 FQNEAQ (reference sequence). V trimming: 4 bases; J trimming: 6 bases; junction bases outside the gene matches: 12. This CDR3 spans 16 amino acids. CDR3 residues: CASSSRTGVGSPEAFF. Here the CDR3 DNA reads TGTGCCAGCAGCTCGAGGACAGGGGTGGGGAGTCCTGAAGCTTTCTTT. The whole variable domain, remainder taken from reference TRBV7-9 and TRBJ1-1, is DTGVSQNPRHKITKRGQNVTFRCDPISEHNRLYWYRQTLGQGPEFLTYFQNEAQLEKSRLLSDRFSAERPKGSFSTLEIQRTEQGDSAMYLCASSSRTGVGSPEAFFGQGTRLTVV.